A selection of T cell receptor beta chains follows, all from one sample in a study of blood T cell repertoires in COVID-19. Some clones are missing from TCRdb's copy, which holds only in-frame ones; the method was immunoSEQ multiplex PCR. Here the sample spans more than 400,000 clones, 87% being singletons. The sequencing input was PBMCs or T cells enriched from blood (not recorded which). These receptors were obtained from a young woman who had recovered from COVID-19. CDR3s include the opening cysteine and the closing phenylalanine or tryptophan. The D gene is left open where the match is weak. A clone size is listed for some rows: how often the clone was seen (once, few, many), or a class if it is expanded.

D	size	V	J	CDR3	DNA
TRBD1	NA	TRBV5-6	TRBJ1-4	CASSRWAARGREKLFF	TGTGCCAGCAGCCGCTGGGCGGCCAGGGGGAGAGAAAAACTGTTTTTT
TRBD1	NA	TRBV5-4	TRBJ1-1	CAYLQGDWDEAFF	TGTGCCTACCTACAGGGGGATTGGGATGAAGCTTTCTTT
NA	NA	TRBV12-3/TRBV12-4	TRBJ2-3	CASSRRDTDTQYF	TGTGCCAGCAGTAGGAGGGACACAGATACGCAGTATTTT
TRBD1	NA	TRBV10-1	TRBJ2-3	CASSTGTDLTSTDTQYF	TGCGCCAGCAGTACCGGGACAGACTTGACTAGCACAGATACGCAGTATTTT
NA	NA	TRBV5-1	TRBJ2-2	CASSLAEKNTGELFF	TGCGCCAGCAGCTTGGCCGAGAAGAACACCGGGGAGCTGTTTTTT
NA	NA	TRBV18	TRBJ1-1	CASSLVRDSVRDTEAFF	TGTGCCAGCTCACTAGTCCGGGACTCCGTGAGGGACACTGAAGCTTTCTTT
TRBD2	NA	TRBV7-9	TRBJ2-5	CASSPRTSGGQETQYF	TGTGCCAGCAGCCCGCGGACTAGCGGGGGCCAAGAGACCCAGTACTTC
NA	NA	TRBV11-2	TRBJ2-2	CASSAGVNTGELFF	TGTGCCAGCAGCGCCGGGGTAAACACCGGGGAGCTGTTTTTT
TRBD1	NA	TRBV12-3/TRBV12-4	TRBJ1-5	CASSFDREQPQHF	TGTGCCAGCAGTTTTGACAGGGAACAGCCCCAGCATTTT
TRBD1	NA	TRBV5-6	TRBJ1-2	CASSLGTGADYGYTF	TGTGCCAGCAGCTTAGGTACAGGGGCGGACTATGGCTACACCTTC
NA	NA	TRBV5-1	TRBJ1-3	CASSAGPSSGNTIYF	TGCGCCAGCAGCGCGGGACCGTCCTCTGGAAACACCATATATTTT
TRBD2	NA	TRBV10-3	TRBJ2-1	CAIGEGYNEQFF	TGTGCCATCGGGGAGGGGTACAATGAGCAGTTCTTC
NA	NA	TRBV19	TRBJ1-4	CASSITVATNEKLFF	TGTGCCAGTAGTATAACAGTAGCAACTAATGAAAAACTGTTTTTT
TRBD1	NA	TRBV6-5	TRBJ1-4	CASSYDGTGGEKLFF	TGTGCCAGCAGTTACGATGGGACAGGGGGGGAAAAACTGTTTTTT
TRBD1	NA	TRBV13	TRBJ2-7	CASRQGKNEQYF	TGTGCCAGCCGACAGGGGAAGAACGAGCAGTACTTC
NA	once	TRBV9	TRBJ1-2	CASSGLLGGRYGYTF	TGTGCCAGCAGCGGCCTTTTGGGAGGGAGGTATGGCTACACCTTC
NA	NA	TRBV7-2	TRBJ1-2	CASSQRANYGYTF	TGTGCCAGCAGCCAGAGGGCTAACTATGGCTACACCTTC
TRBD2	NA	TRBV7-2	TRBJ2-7	CASSARSGDAYEQYF	TGTGCCAGCAGCGCGCGTAGCGGGGACGCCTACGAGCAGTACTTC
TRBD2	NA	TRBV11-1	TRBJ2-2	CASSLSGGSPGELFF	TGTGCCAGCAGCCTTAGCGGGGGATCGCCCGGGGAGCTGTTTTTT
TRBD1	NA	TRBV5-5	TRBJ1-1	CASSLGTVMNTEAFF	TGTGCCAGCAGCCTGGGGACAGTCATGAACACTGAAGCTTTCTTT
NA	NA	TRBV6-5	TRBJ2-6	CASSSVYSGANVLTF	TGTGCCAGCAGTTCCGTCTACTCTGGGGCCAACGTCCTGACTTTC
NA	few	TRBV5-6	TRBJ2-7	CASSFGISYEQYF	TGTGCCAGCAGCTTCGGGATTTCCTACGAGCAGTACTTC